Listed below are T cell receptor beta chains from one sample, sequenced in a study of T cells in Graves' hyperthyroidism and ophthalmopathy. TCRdb analysed the multiplex PCR reads with MiXCR anew, one entry per CDR3 protein. The sample consists of a few hundred thousand distinct CDR3 sequences, roughly 46% of them appearing once. Sequenced sample: peripheral blood or thyroid tissue (not recorded which). These receptor sequences come from a woman under 30 with Graves' hyperthyroidism. CDR3s include the opening cysteine and the closing phenylalanine or tryptophan. The order of the fields is CDR3 DNA, CDR3 protein, V gene, clone size, J gene, D gene. D genes are given only for firm matches. The size entry is marked missing in some rows and otherwise reads once, few, many or a size class.

CDR3nt: TGTGCCACTCGGAAGGGACAGGGGGAGACCCAGTACTTC; CDR3aa: CATRKGQGETQYF; v_gene: TRBV2; abundance: many; j_gene: TRBJ2-5; d_gene: TRBD1
CDR3nt: TGTGCCACCAGTGATCGGGACAGGGGGGTCACCGGGGAGCTGTTTTTT; CDR3aa: CATSDRDRGVTGELFF; v_gene: TRBV24-1; abundance: -; j_gene: TRBJ2-2; d_gene: TRBD1
CDR3nt: TGTGCCAGCAGTGACTTGACAGGTTGGAACGAGCATTTT; CDR3aa: CASSDLTGWNEHF; v_gene: TRBV6-1; abundance: once; j_gene: TRBJ1-5; d_gene: -
CDR3nt: TGTGCCATCAGTGAGCCCCAGCGGACGCAGTACTTC; CDR3aa: CAISEPQRTQYF; v_gene: TRBV10-3; abundance: -; j_gene: TRBJ2-7; d_gene: -
CDR3nt: TGTGCCAGCAGCCAAGATAAACAGCGCATGAACACTGAAGCTTTCTTT; CDR3aa: CASSQDKQRMNTEAFF; v_gene: TRBV4-2; abundance: many; j_gene: TRBJ1-1; d_gene: -
CDR3nt: TGTGCCAGCAGCTATAGCGGCATCTCCTACGAGCAGTACTTC; CDR3aa: CASSYSGISYEQYF; v_gene: TRBV7-9; abundance: -; j_gene: TRBJ2-7; d_gene: -
CDR3nt: TGTGCCAGCAGCTTCGGGCAGGAGCAGTTCTTC; CDR3aa: CASSFGQEQFF; v_gene: TRBV7-9; abundance: many; j_gene: TRBJ2-1; d_gene: -
CDR3nt: TGTAAGACCCAGGGGTTCTCCTACGAGCAGTACTTC; CDR3aa: CKTQGFSYEQYF; v_gene: TRBV15; abundance: -; j_gene: TRBJ2-7; d_gene: -
CDR3nt: TGTGCCAGCTGGACTAGCGGGAGCCAAGGAGGCTACACCTTC; CDR3aa: CASWTSGSQGGYTF; v_gene: TRBV2; abundance: -; j_gene: TRBJ1-2; d_gene: -
CDR3nt: TGTGCCGGACAGAGCCCCTACGAGCAGTACTTC; CDR3aa: CAGQSPYEQYF; v_gene: TRBV19; abundance: -; j_gene: TRBJ2-7; d_gene: -
CDR3nt: TGTGCCAGCAGGTTAGGGGACAGGGGGAACTACGAGCAGTACTTC; CDR3aa: CASRLGDRGNYEQYF; v_gene: TRBV27; abundance: few; j_gene: TRBJ2-7; d_gene: TRBD1
CDR3nt: TGTGCCAGCAGTTTGGAGACAATCAATCAGCCCCAGCATTTT; CDR3aa: CASSLETINQPQHF; v_gene: TRBV6-6; abundance: many; j_gene: TRBJ1-5; d_gene: -
CDR3nt: TGCAGTGCTAGAGGGGACAGGGGGCTGGAGACCCAGTACTTC; CDR3aa: CSARGDRGLETQYF; v_gene: TRBV20-1; abundance: once; j_gene: TRBJ2-5; d_gene: TRBD1
CDR3nt: TGTGCCTGGAGTGACTGGGGGCGCAGTAGGGATCAGCCCCAGCATTTT; CDR3aa: CAWSDWGRSRDQPQHF; v_gene: TRBV15; abundance: -; j_gene: TRBJ1-5; d_gene: -
CDR3nt: TGCAGCTCACCAAGGACAGGGAACACTGAAGCTTTCTTT; CDR3aa: CSSPRTGNTEAFF; v_gene: TRBV29-1; abundance: -; j_gene: TRBJ1-1; d_gene: TRBD1
CDR3nt: TGTGCCAGCAAACAACACACCCTTCTAGCGGCAACCTACGAGCAGTACTTC; CDR3aa: CASKQHTLLAATYEQYF; v_gene: TRBV6-4; abundance: many; j_gene: TRBJ2-7; d_gene: TRBD2
CDR3nt: TGTGCCAGCAGCAGCGCGGGAGCCGGCACTGAAGCTTTCTTT; CDR3aa: CASSSAGAGTEAFF; v_gene: TRBV11-2; abundance: -; j_gene: TRBJ1-1; d_gene: -
CDR3nt: TGCAGTGTGACCGTCCGGGACCCAGAGACCCAGCATTTT; CDR3aa: CSVTVRDPETQHF; v_gene: TRBV20-1; abundance: -; j_gene: TRBJ1-5; d_gene: -
CDR3nt: TGTGCCACCAGTGACCCCAGGGTAGTTCGGACCGGGGAGCTGTTTTTT; CDR3aa: CATSDPRVVRTGELFF; v_gene: TRBV24-1; abundance: many; j_gene: TRBJ2-2; d_gene: -
CDR3nt: TGTGCCAGCCTCAAGGGACACTCTGGAAACACCATATATTTT; CDR3aa: CASLKGHSGNTIYF; v_gene: TRBV25-1; abundance: -; j_gene: TRBJ1-3; d_gene: -
CDR3nt: TGTGCCAGCAGCCAAGTTATGGGTTTGGGCTTTGGGGCCAACGTCCTGACTTTC; CDR3aa: CASSQVMGLGFGANVLTF; v_gene: TRBV4-2; abundance: many; j_gene: TRBJ2-6; d_gene: -
CDR3nt: TGCAGCGTTCTCCGACAGGGTGGCTATGGCTACACCTTC; CDR3aa: CSVLRQGGYGYTF; v_gene: TRBV29-1; abundance: few; j_gene: TRBJ1-2; d_gene: TRBD1
CDR3nt: TGTGCCAGCAGAGTCGACAGAAACATGAACACTGAAGCTTTCTTT; CDR3aa: CASRVDRNMNTEAFF; v_gene: TRBV2; abundance: many; j_gene: TRBJ1-1; d_gene: -
CDR3nt: TGTGCCAGCTCCGTGCGGGGATCCCCAACGCCCACTGAAGCTTTCTTT; CDR3aa: CASSVRGSPTPTEAFF; v_gene: TRBV18; abundance: -; j_gene: TRBJ1-1; d_gene: -
CDR3nt: TGTGCCAGCAGTTTAGGGACAGATGATTCACCCCTCCACTTT; CDR3aa: CASSLGTDDSPLHF; v_gene: TRBV27; abundance: many; j_gene: TRBJ1-6; d_gene: TRBD1
CDR3nt: TGTGCCAGCAGCCTCGGAGGGGGGGACAGTGATGAAAAACTGTTTTTT; CDR3aa: CASSLGGGDSDEKLFF; v_gene: TRBV7-9; abundance: many; j_gene: TRBJ1-4; d_gene: TRBD1
CDR3nt: TGTGCCAGCAGCTTAGCGCGGGGGGCGGTGAGCGAGCAGTACTTC; CDR3aa: CASSLARGAVSEQYF; v_gene: TRBV7-2; abundance: -; j_gene: TRBJ2-7; d_gene: TRBD2
CDR3nt: TGTGCCAGTAGTATAGATCTCGACTCTGGAAACACCATATATTTT; CDR3aa: CASSIDLDSGNTIYF; v_gene: TRBV19; abundance: many; j_gene: TRBJ1-3; d_gene: -
CDR3nt: TGCGCCAGCAGAGGATGGGGTCGCACCGGGGAGCTGTTTTTT; CDR3aa: CASRGWGRTGELFF; v_gene: TRBV4-1; abundance: many; j_gene: TRBJ2-2; d_gene: -
CDR3nt: TGTGCCACCTACCGGGACATGGGTAATTCACCCCTCCACTTT; CDR3aa: CATYRDMGNSPLHF; v_gene: TRBV10-3; abundance: many; j_gene: TRBJ1-6; d_gene: -